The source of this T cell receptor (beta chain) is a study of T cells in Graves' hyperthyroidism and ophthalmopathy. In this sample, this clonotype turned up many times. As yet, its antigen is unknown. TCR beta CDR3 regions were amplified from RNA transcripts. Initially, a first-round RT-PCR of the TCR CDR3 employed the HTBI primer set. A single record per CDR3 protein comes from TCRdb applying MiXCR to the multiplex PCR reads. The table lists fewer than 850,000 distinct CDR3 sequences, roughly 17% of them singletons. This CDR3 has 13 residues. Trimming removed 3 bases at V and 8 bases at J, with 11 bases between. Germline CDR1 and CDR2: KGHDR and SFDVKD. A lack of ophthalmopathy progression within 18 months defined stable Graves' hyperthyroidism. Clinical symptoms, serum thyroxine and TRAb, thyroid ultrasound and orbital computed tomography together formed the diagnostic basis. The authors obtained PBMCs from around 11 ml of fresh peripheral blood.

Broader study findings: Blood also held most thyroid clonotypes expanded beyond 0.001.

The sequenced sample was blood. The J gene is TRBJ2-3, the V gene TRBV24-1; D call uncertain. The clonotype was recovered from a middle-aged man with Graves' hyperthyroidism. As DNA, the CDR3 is TGTGCCACCAGTGATGTCAGACCCGTTACGCAGTATTTT. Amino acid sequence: CATSDVRPVTQYF.